The present T cell receptor beta chain was sequenced within a study of T cell repertoires in cytomegalovirus infection. In the study overall: Carrying CMV and the relevant HLA type showed in public TCR beta signatures.

TCRdb used MiXCR to reprocess the reads, holding one entry per CDR3 protein. The sample records roughly 600,000 distinct CDR3 sequences, 20% to 25% being singletons. The CDR3 loop spans 15 amino acids. Deletions cut 1 base from V and 1 base from J, with 11 bases between. The germline V gene encodes CDR1 SGHVS and CDR2 FQNEAQ. Input material: CD8+ T cells from PBMCs. This rearrangement joins TRBV7-8 to TRBJ2-7; possibly TRBD1 or TRBD2 for D (5 bases each). The clonotype comes from a human donor in good health (CMV status not recorded). Some clones in this sample may be carry-over from other donors' samples. The CDR3 nucleotides are TGTGCCAGCAGCTTAGAAGGGACCTTGTCCTACGAGCAGTACTTC. This translates into CASSLEGTLSYEQYF.